The rows below give T cell receptor beta chains drawn from one sample of a study of persistence of HIV-infected CD4 T cells. Measured with immunoSEQ multiplex PCR; TCRdb has only the in-frame clones, and not every one. This table holds 45,000 to 55,000 clones, around 72% found once. Their target antigens are unknown. The starting material was CD4+ T cells sorted from PBMCs after roughly 18-hour stimulation, obtained from a patient who received antiretroviral therapy. These receptors were obtained from an adult man with HIV who was CMV-seropositive. Both conserved end residues are part of each CDR3. Each record gives: V gene, D gene, J gene, clone size, CDR3 DNA, CDR3 protein. A D gene is named only where the DNA matches it firmly. The listing skips clone size in some rows; elsewhere it reads once, few, many or a size class.

TRBV6-6	-	TRBJ2-5	-	TGTGCCAGCAGTTACCCTCGGAGAGAGCGCGAGACCCAGTACTTC	CASSYPRRERETQYF
TRBV19	TRBD1	TRBJ2-5	-	TGTGCCAGTACCACAGTTATGGGACAGGGGGAGACCCAGTACTTC	CASTTVMGQGETQYF
TRBV19	-	TRBJ2-7	-	TGTGCCAGTAGTCCGAGGGGGGCCACAATCAACGACGAGCAGTACTTC	CASSPRGATINDEQYF
TRBV19	TRBD1	TRBJ1-3	-	TGTGCCAGTAGCCGGGACAGCTCTGGAAACACCATATATTTT	CASSRDSSGNTIYF
TRBV6-5	-	TRBJ1-5	-	TGTGCCAGCAGTCTAGAGTCGGGGCAGCCCCAGCATTTT	CASSLESGQPQHF
TRBV6-2/TRBV6-3	-	TRBJ2-7	-	TGTGCCAGCAGTTGGGGCAGGTCCTACGAGCAGTACTTC	CASSWGRSYEQYF
TRBV5-6	TRBD1	TRBJ1-2	once	TGTGCCAGCAGACCAAGACAGGGAGGCTACACCTTC	CASRPRQGGYTF
TRBV19	-	TRBJ2-6	-	TGTGCCAGTGGCACAGTGGGCTCTGGGGCCAACGTCCTGACTTTC	CASGTVGSGANVLTF
TRBV27	TRBD2	TRBJ2-1	-	TGTGCCAGCAGCCCACCCGGGACTAGCGGTCACAATGAGCAGTTCTTC	CASSPPGTSGHNEQFF
TRBV28	-	TRBJ1-5	-	TGTGCCAGCAGTAGCGGCCCTACTCAGCCCCAGCATTTT	CASSSGPTQPQHF
TRBV9	-	TRBJ1-1	once	TGTGCCAGCAGCGTAGAACCCACCGCCGGGGACACTGAAGCTTTCTTT	CASSVEPTAGDTEAFF
TRBV29-1	-	TRBJ1-1	-	TGCAGCGTTTCCAAAGGATTTACGCAGGTGAAGAACACTGAAGCTTTCTTT	CSVSKGFTQVKNTEAFF
TRBV19	TRBD1	TRBJ2-7	-	TGTGCCAGTAGTCGTCGGACAGGGGGCGTCGAGCAGTACTTC	CASSRRTGGVEQYF
TRBV19	TRBD1	TRBJ1-2	-	TGTGCCAGTAGTACGACAGGGGCCTTCTATGGCTACACCTTC	CASSTTGAFYGYTF
TRBV7-2	-	TRBJ2-5	-	TGTGCCAGCAGCTTAAGGACAATTATCCAAGAGACCCAGTACTTC	CASSLRTIIQETQYF
TRBV30	-	TRBJ1-1	-	TGTGCCTGGAGTGTAGGAGGGGTAAACACTGAAGCTTTCTTT	CAWSVGGVNTEAFF
TRBV29-1	TRBD1	TRBJ1-5	-	TGCAGCGTTCTTCCGGGACAGTCCTTCGATCAGCCCCAGCATTTT	CSVLPGQSFDQPQHF
TRBV7-2	TRBD1	TRBJ1-2	-	TGTGCCAGCAGCCCGACTTTGGACAGGGGTTTGCGAGGCTACACCTTC	CASSPTLDRGLRGYTF
TRBV5-1	-	TRBJ2-1	-	TGCGCCAGCAGCTCCGTCCAGTTCTTC	CASSSVQFF
TRBV7-2	TRBD1	TRBJ2-1	-	TGTGCCAGCAGTCACAGGGGTACGGAGCAGTTCTTC	CASSHRGTEQFF
TRBV11-3	-	TRBJ2-3	few	TGTGCCAGCTCCCAGGGAAAAGTCAGCACAGATACGCAGTATTTT	CASSQGKVSTDTQYF
TRBV10-3	TRBD2	TRBJ2-1	-	TGTGCCATCAGTGGGTATAGCGGGGGGGCTTACAATGAGCAGTTCTTC	CAISGYSGGAYNEQFF
TRBV5-6	-	TRBJ1-4	-	TGTGCCAGCAGCTATATACAGGGAGGAAAACTGTTTTTT	CASSYIQGGKLFF
TRBV27	TRBD1	TRBJ2-1	once	TGTGCCAGCAGTAGACAGGGGAATGAGCAGTTCTTC	CASSRQGNEQFF
TRBV5-1	TRBD2	TRBJ2-3	-	TGCGCCAGCAGCTTGGATAGCGGGGGGCTGGGTACAGATACGCAGTATTTT	CASSLDSGGLGTDTQYF
TRBV6-5	-	TRBJ2-5	-	TGTGCCAGCAAGGGGGGGATGATGGAGACCCAGTACTTC	CASKGGMMETQYF
TRBV6-5	-	TRBJ1-2	-	TGTGCCAGCAGTTACTCGTACAGGGATGGCTACACCTTC	CASSYSYRDGYTF
TRBV4-3	TRBD1	TRBJ2-2	-	TGCGCCAGCAGCCAGGGACAGGGTAGCAACGGGGAGCTGTTTTTT	CASSQGQGSNGELFF
TRBV7-9	-	TRBJ2-1	-	TGTGCCAGCAGCTTATTCTCCGAGCAGTTCTTC	CASSLFSEQFF
TRBV5-5	-	TRBJ1-5	-	TGTGCCAGCAGCTTGGTCTCAGGGTCGCGACAGCCCCAGCATTTT	CASSLVSGSRQPQHF
TRBV3-1/TRBV3-2	-	TRBJ2-7	-	TGTGCCAGCAGCCAAGAGGTTTGGGGGGGCCTCTCCTACGAGCAGTACTTC	CASSQEVWGGLSYEQYF
TRBV29-1	TRBD1	TRBJ1-1	-	TGCAGCGTTGGACAGGGCTTGAACACTGAAGCTTTCTTT	CSVGQGLNTEAFF
TRBV4-1	-	TRBJ2-1	-	TGCGCCAGCAGCCAAGACCCCAGGGCTGGGAAGCGGTATTCCTACAATGAGCAGTTCTTC	CASSQDPRAGKRYSYNEQFF
TRBV4-1	TRBD2	TRBJ2-1	-	TGCGCCAGCAGCCAAATCGGACTAGCGGCTTCCAATGAGCAGTTCTTC	CASSQIGLAASNEQFF
TRBV19	-	TRBJ1-1	-	TGTGCCAGTACCATTAACAGGGTTCGGAGGAACACTGAAGCTTTCTTT	CASTINRVRRNTEAFF
TRBV7-2	-	TRBJ2-1	-	TGTGCCAGCAGCTTAGAAGCGTACAATGAGCAGTTCTTC	CASSLEAYNEQFF
TRBV19	-	TRBJ1-3	-	TGTGCCAGTAGGCGAGGGTCGCCTGGAAACACCATATATTTT	CASRRGSPGNTIYF
TRBV19	TRBD1	TRBJ1-5	-	TGTGCCAGTAGTATTGAGGGACAGAACAATCAGCCCCAGCATTTT	CASSIEGQNNQPQHF
TRBV7-2	-	TRBJ1-6	-	TGTGCCAGCAGCGAGAGTACGGGGGGTAATTCACCCCTCCACTTT	CASSESTGGNSPLHF
TRBV29-1	TRBD2	TRBJ2-2	-	TGCAGCGTTGCCCCTAGCGGGGGGAAGAACACCGGGGAGCTGTTTTTT	CSVAPSGGKNTGELFF
TRBV5-5	-	TRBJ1-1	-	TGTGCCAGCAGCTTGAAGGGGGTCAGGGAAGCTTTCTTT	CASSLKGVREAFF
TRBV15	-	TRBJ2-1	-	TGTGCCACCAGCGTTCTTGGACTCGGGAACTCCTACAATGAGCAGTTCTTC	CATSVLGLGNSYNEQFF
TRBV4-2	-	TRBJ2-1	few	TGTGCCAGCAGCCAAGATGGGCGGCCCGAGCAGTTCTTC	CASSQDGRPEQFF
TRBV7-6	-	TRBJ1-4	-	TGTGCCAGCAGCTGGGGGGGGGAAAAACTGTTTTTT	CASSWGGEKLFF
TRBV6-2/TRBV6-3	-	TRBJ2-4	-	TGTGCCAGCAGTCGGGTAGCCAAAAACATTCAGTACTTC	CASSRVAKNIQYF
TRBV7-2	-	TRBJ2-7	-	TGTGCCAGCAGCTTTGGAGCCAGCTCCTACGAGCAGTACTTC	CASSFGASSYEQYF
TRBV5-1	-	TRBJ2-7	-	TGCGCCAGCTCTCAGGGGTACCACGAGCAGTACTTC	CASSQGYHEQYF
TRBV2	-	TRBJ1-6	-	TGTGCCAGCAGTGGTAATTCACCCCTCCACTTT	CASSGNSPLHF
TRBV5-1	TRBD1	TRBJ2-7	-	TGCGCCAGCAGCTTGAACAGGGGGCCTTACGAGCAGTACTTC	CASSLNRGPYEQYF
TRBV10-3	TRBD2	TRBJ2-1	-	TGTGCCATCAGTGAGTCGAGCGGGGGCAAAGAGCAGTTCTTC	CAISESSGGKEQFF
TRBV12-5	-	TRBJ2-3	-	TGTGCTAGTGGTGTGGGGGCGGGTACGCAGTATTTT	CASGVGAGTQYF
TRBV5-5	-	TRBJ2-1	-	TGTGCCAGCAGCTTGGGGGGCGGTTACAATGAGCAGTTCTTC	CASSLGGGYNEQFF
TRBV3-1/TRBV3-2	-	TRBJ2-4	-	TGTGCCAGCAGCCAGGGTACCAAAAACATTCAGTACTTC	CASSQGTKNIQYF
TRBV14	-	TRBJ2-3	-	TGTGCCAGCAGCCCACGGCTAAGCACAGATACGCAGTATTTT	CASSPRLSTDTQYF
TRBV7-3	-	TRBJ2-1	-	TGTGCCAGCAGCCCGAGTCGACAGAGCTCCTACAATGAGCAGTTCTTC	CASSPSRQSSYNEQFF
TRBV10-3	-	TRBJ2-5	-	TGTGCCATCAGGCAAGCCGGGGAAGAGACCCAGTACTTC	CAIRQAGEETQYF
TRBV9	-	TRBJ2-1	-	TGTGCCAGCAGCCTACCCGGGACCTTCTACAATGAGCAGTTCTTC	CASSLPGTFYNEQFF
TRBV5-5	-	TRBJ1-1	-	TGTGCCAGCAGCTGGGCCTCATTAAACACTGAAGCTTTCTTT	CASSWASLNTEAFF
TRBV7-2	TRBD1	TRBJ2-7	-	TGTGCCAGCAGCTTAGCTGGGACAGGGGGCTACGAGCAGTACTTC	CASSLAGTGGYEQYF